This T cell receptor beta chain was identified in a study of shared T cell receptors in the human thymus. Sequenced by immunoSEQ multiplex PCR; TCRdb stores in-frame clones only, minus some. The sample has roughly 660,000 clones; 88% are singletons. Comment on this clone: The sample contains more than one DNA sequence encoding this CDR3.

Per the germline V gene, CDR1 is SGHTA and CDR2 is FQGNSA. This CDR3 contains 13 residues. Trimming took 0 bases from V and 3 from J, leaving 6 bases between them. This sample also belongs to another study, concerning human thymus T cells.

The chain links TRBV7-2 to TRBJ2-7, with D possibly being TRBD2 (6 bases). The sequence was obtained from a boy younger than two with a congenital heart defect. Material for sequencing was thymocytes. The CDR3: CASSLAGGYEQYF. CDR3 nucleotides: TGTGCCAGCAGCTTAGCGGGGGGCTACGAGCAGTACTTC.